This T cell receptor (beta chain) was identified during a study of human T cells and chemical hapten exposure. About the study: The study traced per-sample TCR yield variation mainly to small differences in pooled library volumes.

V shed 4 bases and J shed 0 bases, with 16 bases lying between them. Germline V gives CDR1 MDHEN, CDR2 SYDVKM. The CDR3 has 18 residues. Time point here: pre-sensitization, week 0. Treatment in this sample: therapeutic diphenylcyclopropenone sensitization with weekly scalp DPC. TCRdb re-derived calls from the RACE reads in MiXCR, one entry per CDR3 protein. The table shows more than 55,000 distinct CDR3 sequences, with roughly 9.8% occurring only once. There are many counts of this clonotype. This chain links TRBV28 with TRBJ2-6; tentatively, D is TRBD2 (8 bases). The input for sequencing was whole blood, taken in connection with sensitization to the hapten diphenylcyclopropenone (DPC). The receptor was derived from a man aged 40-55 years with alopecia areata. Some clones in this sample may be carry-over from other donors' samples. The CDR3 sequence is CASSSGGGPLSGANVLTF. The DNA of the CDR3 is TGTGCCAGCAGTTCGGGAGGGGGCCCCCTCTCTGGGGCCAACGTCCTGACTTTC.